This entry lists 15 T cell receptor beta chains sequenced from one sample in a study of cytomegalovirus exposure and HLA in healthy donors. It was with 60 Vbeta and 13 Jbeta primers that the PCR ran. Sequencing was performed with immunoSEQ multiplex PCR; in TCRdb, only in-frame clones are kept and a portion is missing. The table lists 150,000 or so clones, roughly 80% of them singletons. The sequenced sample consisted of PBMCs. The receptors shown here come from a woman between 50 and 59 years old in good health and CMV-seropositive.

This chain uses TRBV6-1 with TRBJ1-2, with D possibly matching TRBD1 (5 bases). The V gene lost 1 base and the J gene lost 8 bases, with 14 bases spanning the gap. The germline V gene encodes CDR1 MNHNS and CDR2 SASEGT. The CDR3 sequence is 14 residues long. The CDR3 loop is CASSEGLRGWGYTF. The CDR3 DNA reads TGTGCCAGCAGTGAAGGTCTAAGGGGTTGGGGCTACACCTTC.

This chain joins TRBV19 and TRBJ1-3, with TRBD1 as a possible D gene (5 bases). Germline V gene sequence: CDR1 LNHDA, CDR2 SQIVND (reference sequence). CDR3 length equals 16 residues. V lost 3 bases and J 0 bases, leaving 12 bases between the germline ends. Written as DNA, the CDR3 is TGTGCCAGTAGTATTCGGACACCGAGCTCTGGAAACACCATATATTTT. It is translated as CASSIRTPSSGNTIYF. The entire variable domain, with the rest obtained from reference TRBV19 and TRBJ1-3, is as follows: DGGITQSPKYLFRKEGQNVTLSCEQNLNHDAMYWYRQDPGQGLRLIYYSQIVNDFQKGDIAEGYSVSREKKESFPLTVTSAQKNPTAFYLCASSIRTPSSGNTIYFGEGSWLTVV.

This chain joins TRBV2 and TRBJ2-1; D might be TRBD1 (6 bases). Germline V CDR1 and CDR2: SNHLY, FYNNEI. Trimming stripped 2 bases from V and 3 bases from J, with 14 bases between. The CDR3 loop spans 16 amino acids. Here the CDR3 DNA reads TGTGCCAGCAGTGAACGGACCTTCAGGGGCTACAATGAGCAGTTCTTC. Protein sequence: CASSERTFRGYNEQFF.

The chain uses TRBV19 and TRBJ1-1; a weak D match, TRBD1 (5 bases). The germline gives CDR1 LNHDA, CDR2 SQIVND (reference sequence). V was clipped by 5 bases and J by 4 bases, with 14 bases between them. The CDR3 covers 14 residues. CDR3 in amino acids: CASSSWTQGTEAFF. DNA for the CDR3: TGTGCCAGTAGTTCCTGGACCCAGGGCACTGAAGCTTTCTTT.

The J gene is TRBJ2-3, the V gene TRBV6-5; 10 bases agree with TRBD1. Looked up from germline, CDR1 is MNHEY and CDR2 is SVGAGI. The V segment lost 6 bases and the J segment 2 bases; nucleotides outside the gene matches: 5. This CDR3 spans 15 amino acids. CDR3 protein: CASSMTGGVTDTQYF. DNA of the CDR3: TGTGCCAGCAGCATGACAGGGGGCGTCACAGATACGCAGTATTTT.

The V and J genes are TRBV5-8 and TRBJ1-6, with TRBD1 matching 10 bases. The V and J ends lost 4 bases and 10 bases, in that order; junction bases with no gene match: 8. Germline CDR1 and CDR2: SGHTS and YDEGEE. There are 15 residues in the CDR3. Written as DNA, the CDR3 is TGTGCCAGCAGCCACGGACAGGGGGGTGGCTCACCCCTCCACTTT. It yields the protein CASSHGQGGGSPLHF. The variable domain in full, completed from reference TRBV5-8 and TRBJ1-6, reads EAGVTQSPTHLIKTRGQQATLRCSPISGHTSVYWYQQALGLGLQFLLWYDEGEERNRGNFPPRFSGRQFPNYSSELNVNALELEDSALYLCASSHGQGGGSPLHFGNGTRLTVT.

V and J are TRBV6-1 and TRBJ1-5; 7 positions agree with TRBD1. Germline V gene lookup returns CDR1 MNHNS and CDR2 SASEGT. The trim removed 6 bases at V and 3 bases at J, leaving 2 bases unmatched. The CDR3 contains 13 residues. The CDR3 protein is CASRDRNNQPQHF. The CDR3 nucleotides are TGTGCCAGCAGGGACAGGAACAATCAGCCCCAGCATTTT.

The CDR3 spells CASSPRGPDTQYF. In DNA form, the CDR3 reads TGTGCCAGCAGCCCAAGGGGGCCAGATACGCAGTATTTT. The chain recombines TRBV7-9 with TRBJ2-3; 7 bases agree with TRBD1. The germline gives CDR1 SEHNR, CDR2 FQNEAQ (reference sequence). The CDR3 is 13 amino acids. Trimming at V came to 5 bases and at J to 4 bases, leaving 3 bases not matched to a gene.

This clone was found a few times. The chain combines TRBV2 with TRBJ2-3; D uncertain. The CDR3 contains 10 residues. V was trimmed by 8 bases and J by 10 bases, leaving 10 bases between them. Germline-derived CDR1 and CDR2 are SNHLY and FYNNEI. CDR3: CASLRSAQYF. For the CDR3, the DNA is TGTGCCAGCCTGCGCTCGGCGCAGTATTTT.

The chain uses TRBV6-1 and TRBJ1-3; D not certain. In germline, CDR1 is MNHNS, CDR2 SASEGT. The CDR3 is 13 amino acids. With 10 bases removed from V and 0 bases from J, the gap between germline ends came to 10 bases. CDR3 amino acids: CATFYHSGNTIYF. CDR3 in DNA: TGTGCCACCTTCTACCACTCTGGAAACACCATATATTTT.

This sequence joins TRBV9 and TRBJ2-7; D might be TRBD1 (6 bases). This CDR3 is built from 13 residues. Germline CDR1 reads SGDLS; CDR2 reads YYNGEE. Trimming took 4 bases from V and 5 from J, leaving 13 bases between them. CDR3 bases: TGTGCCAGCAGCCCCAACAGGGATAACGAGCAGTACTTC. It yields the protein CASSPNRDNEQYF.

Many counts were recorded for this clone. The chain links TRBV4-3 to TRBJ2-3; TRBD2 matches at 7 bases. The CDR3 sequence is 16 residues long. J was trimmed by 2 bases and V by 0 bases; bases with no gene match: 5. Germline lookup yields CDR1 LGHNA and CDR2 YSLEER. CDR3 sequence reads: CASSQDGLAVTDTQYF. The DNA for the CDR3 is TGCGCCAGCAGCCAAGATGGGCTAGCGGTCACAGATACGCAGTATTTT.

This clone was detected once. The rearrangement joins TRBV9 to TRBJ2-2; 7 nucleotides agree with TRBD1. The CDR3 totals 16 residues. The germline V gene has CDR1 SGDLS and CDR2 YYNGEE. Unmatched junction bases numbered 11, after V lost 3 bases and J lost 6 bases. CDR3 bases: TGTGCCAGCAGCGAAGGGGAGACAGGGCGGCCCGGGGAGCTGTTTTTT. It specifies CASSEGETGRPGELFF.

This clone appeared a few times. The genes are TRBV7-9 and TRBJ1-2; 7 bases line up with TRBD1. V was clipped by 5 bases and J by 4 bases; unmatched bases: 7. This CDR3 comprises 14 residues. The germline gives CDR1 SEHNR, CDR2 FQNEAQ (reference sequence). CDR3 residues: CASSQMTGSYGYTF. CDR3 nucleotides: TGTGCCAGCAGCCAGATGACAGGGAGCTATGGCTACACCTTC.

This sequence joins TRBV19 and TRBJ1-2; 7 bases agree with TRBD1. This CDR3 is 12 amino acids long. The V gene end was trimmed by 6 bases and the J gene end by 6 bases; junction bases not matched to a gene: 4. Germline V gene data show CDR1 as LNHDA and CDR2 as SQIVND (reference sequence). CDR3 amino acids: CASSLTGDGYTF. CDR3 sequence (DNA): TGTGCCAGTAGCCTTACAGGGGATGGCTACACCTTC.